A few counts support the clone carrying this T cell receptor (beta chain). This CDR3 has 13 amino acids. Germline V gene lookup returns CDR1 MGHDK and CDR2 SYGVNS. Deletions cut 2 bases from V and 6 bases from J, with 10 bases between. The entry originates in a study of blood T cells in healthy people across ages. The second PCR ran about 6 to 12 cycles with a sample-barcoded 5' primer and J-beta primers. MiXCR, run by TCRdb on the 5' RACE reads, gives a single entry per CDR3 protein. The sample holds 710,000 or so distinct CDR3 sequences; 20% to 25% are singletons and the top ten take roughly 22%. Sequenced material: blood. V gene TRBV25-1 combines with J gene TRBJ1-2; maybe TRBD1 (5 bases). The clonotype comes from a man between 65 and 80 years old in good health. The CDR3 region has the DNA TGTGCCAGCAGTGAAGAGGGGAAGAATGGCTACACCTTC. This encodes CASSEEGKNGYTF.